Each of the 20 T cell receptor beta chains below was sequenced from the same sample in a study of cytomegalovirus exposure and HLA in healthy donors. The PCR had 60 Vbeta and 13 Jbeta primers. Sequenced by immunoSEQ multiplex PCR; TCRdb stores in-frame clones only, minus some. The sample has 150,000 to 200,000 clones; 65% to 85% are singletons. The sample was PBMCs. Receptors were obtained from a woman aged 25 to 45 in good health and CMV-seropositive.

This clone was detected only a few times. The chain recombines TRBV7-2 with TRBJ2-7; 7 nucleotides match TRBD1. In germline, CDR1 is SGHTA, CDR2 FQGNSA. J was trimmed by 5 bases and V by 4 bases; bases with no gene match: 8. This CDR3 has 14 residues. The CDR3 bases are TGTGCCAGCAGCTCACAGACAGGGTTCCACGAGCAGTACTTC. Its translation is CASSSQTGFHEQYF.

This clone was detected only a few times. This chain uses TRBV7-9 with TRBJ2-7, with TRBD1 matching over 10 bases. The CDR3 runs to 13 residues. Germline V gene data show CDR1 as SEHNR and CDR2 as FQNEAQ (reference sequence). V shed 4 bases, J shed 7 bases, and the junction held 4 bases outside the gene matches. CDR3 bases: TGTGCCAGCAGCTCCGACAGGGGGCCGGAGCAGTACTTC. This translates into CASSSDRGPEQYF.

The chain joins TRBV10-2 to TRBJ2-3; perhaps TRBD1 as D (6 bases). V shed 6 bases and J shed 9 bases, with 16 bases lying between them. The CDR3 spans 13 residues. Germline lookup yields CDR1 WSHSY and CDR2 SAAADI. In DNA form, the CDR3 reads TGCGCCAGCAGCGAACGCCGGGACACCACGCAGTATTTT. This gives the protein CASSERRDTTQYF.

The genes are TRBV27 and TRBJ1-3; 8 bases are shared with TRBD1. The V and J ends lost 5 bases and 8 bases, in that order; junction bases with no gene match: 8. This CDR3 is 14 amino acids long. Germline V gene sequence: CDR1 MNHEY, CDR2 SMNVEV (reference sequence). CDR3 bases: TGTGCCAGCAGTGACAGGGGAAACGGTGACACCATATATTTT. Protein: CASSDRGNGDTIYF.

The chain couples TRBV19 to TRBJ1-1, with 7 bases fitting TRBD1. V lost 6 bases, J lost 1 base, and 11 bases stayed unmatched. Germline loops: CDR1 LNHDA, CDR2 SQIVND (reference sequence). The CDR3 runs 16 residues. CDR3 nucleotides: TGTGCCAGTAGCAGGGACAGCCTCAAGAAGAACACTGAAGCTTTCTTT. Translated, it gives CASSRDSLKKNTEAFF.

The chain carries TRBV11-2 and TRBJ1-1; 7 bases line up with TRBD1. Looked up from germline, CDR1 is SGHAT and CDR2 is FQNNGV. The CDR3 covers 16 residues. V dropped 4 bases and J dropped 7; count of bases not matched to a gene: 15. The CDR3 region has the DNA TGTGCCAGCAGCTCCCCTTTACAGACAGGGAAGGATGAAGCTTTCTTT. Translation gives CASSSPLQTGKDEAFF.

The chain combines TRBV19 with TRBJ1-4; D is unclear. CDR1 and CDR2 from the germline V gene are LNHDA and SQIVND (reference sequence). V lost 4 bases, J lost 8 bases, and 14 bases lay in between. The CDR3 has 14 residues. The DNA of the CDR3 is TGTGCCAGTAGTACCTCCCCGGGAAACGAAAAACTGTTTTTT. The encoded protein is CASSTSPGNEKLFF.

The table lists this clone with a few counts. This chain connects TRBV10-1 to TRBJ1-1, with unresolved D. The CDR3 has 12 residues. V lost 5 bases and J 3 bases, leaving 7 bases between the germline ends. Per germline, CDR1 WNHNN and CDR2 SYGVQD (reference sequence). The chain's CDR3 is CASSYGDTEAFF. The CDR3 bases are TGCGCCAGCAGTTACGGGGACACTGAAGCTTTCTTT.

The chain has TRBV4-1 and TRBJ1-5; D unclear. The germline V and J ends were trimmed by 3 bases and 9 bases, with 18 bases remaining between them. Germline V lookup: CDR1 MGHRA, CDR2 YSYEKL. The CDR3 covers 15 residues. CDR3: CASSHNGPGPRPQHF. The CDR3 nucleotides are TGCGCCAGCAGCCACAATGGTCCAGGCCCGCGGCCCCAGCATTTT.

The rearrangement links TRBV25-1 to TRBJ2-3; TRBD2 aligns across 8 bases. The CDR3 runs 18 residues. The ends lost 3 bases at V and 4 bases at J; junction bases unmatched: 15. Germline V gene data show CDR1 as MGHDK and CDR2 as SYGVNS. The CDR3 coding sequence is TGTGCCAGCAGTGACCCCTATTCGGGAGGGCCATACTCAGATACGCAGTATTTT. Its protein product is CASSDPYSGGPYSDTQYF.

The J gene is TRBJ2-2, the V gene TRBV2, with D perhaps matching TRBD2 (6 bases). This CDR3 contains 14 residues. Germline V gene lookup returns CDR1 SNHLY and CDR2 FYNNEI. Deletions cut 7 bases from V and 0 bases from J, with 9 bases between. CDR3 residues: CASKLASNTGELFF. CDR3 coding DNA: TGTGCCAGCAAACTAGCTTCGAACACCGGGGAGCTGTTTTTT.

The V and J genes are TRBV28 and TRBJ1-4; 7 positions match TRBD1. Trimming removed 4 bases from V and 6 bases from J; junction bases left unmatched: 11. This CDR3 comprises 16 residues. Germline CDR1 MDHEN, CDR2 SYDVKM. The CDR3 nucleotides read TGTGCCAGCAGTTCTATTCTGACAGGGCCGCATGAAAAACTGTTTTTT. As protein: CASSSILTGPHEKLFF.

This clone was counted once. J is TRBJ2-2 and V is TRBV5-1, with no clear D. Germline CDR1 and CDR2: SGHRS and YFSETQ. The CDR3 spans 14 residues. Between the trimmed V and J ends, which lost 4 bases and 1 base, there was a span of 8 bases. CDR3 sequence: CASSREMNTGELFF. The CDR3 coding sequence is TGCGCCAGCAGCCGTGAGATGAACACCGGGGAGCTGTTTTTT.

V and J are TRBV7-3 and TRBJ1-5, with TRBD1 as a possible D gene (5 bases). The CDR3 has 15 amino acids. Germline V gene lookup returns CDR1 SGHTA and CDR2 FQGTGA. Trimming cost V 5 bases and J 2 bases, with 13 bases left between them. CDR3: CASSPTGGRNQPQHF. The CDR3 DNA is TGTGCCAGCAGCCCTACCGGGGGTCGCAATCAGCCCCAGCATTTT.

V is TRBV19 and J is TRBJ2-3; 7 nucleotides agree with TRBD1. Trimming cost V 6 bases and J 2 bases; bases outside gene matches: 11. This CDR3 comprises 16 residues. Germline V gives CDR1 LNHDA, CDR2 SQIVND (reference sequence). The CDR3 region has the DNA TGTGCCAGTAGCCAACCTGGGGGACAGCACACAGATACGCAGTATTTT. Translating it yields CASSQPGGQHTDTQYF. The variable domain in full, completed from reference TRBV19 and TRBJ2-3, reads DGGITQSPKYLFRKEGQNVTLSCEQNLNHDAMYWYRQDPGQGLRLIYYSQIVNDFQKGDIAEGYSVSREKKESFPLTVTSAQKNPTAFYLCASSQPGGQHTDTQYFGPGTRLTVL.

The chain is built from TRBV5-1 and TRBJ2-1; 12 bases fit TRBD2. The V and J ends lost 2 bases and 7 bases, in that order; junction bases with no gene match: 4. Germline CDR1 is SGHRS and CDR2 is YFSETQ. The CDR3 spans 15 residues. CDR3 protein: CASSFWTSGKNEQFF. CDR3 DNA sequence: TGCGCCAGCAGCTTTTGGACTAGCGGGAAAAATGAGCAGTTCTTC.

The chain has TRBV5-6 and TRBJ1-1; D unresolved. Per germline, CDR1 SGHDT and CDR2 YYEEEE. The CDR3 has 15 amino acids. Deletions cut 0 bases from V and 8 bases from J, with 17 bases between. As DNA, the CDR3 is TGTGCCAGCAGCTTGGCCCCCGTGGGTGGGCAGGAAGCTTTCTTT. Its translation is CASSLAPVGGQEAFF.

This sequence joins TRBV7-2 and TRBJ2-3, with D possibly matching TRBD2 (5 bases). Deletions cut 2 bases from V and 9 bases from J, with 15 bases between. Per the germline V gene, CDR1 is SGHTA and CDR2 is FQGNSA. The CDR3 covers 14 residues. The chain's CDR3 is CASSLRERYGTQYF. In nucleotides, the CDR3 is TGTGCCAGCAGCTTAAGGGAGCGCTATGGAACGCAGTATTTT. Combining the CDR3 with reference TRBV7-2 and TRBJ2-3 gives the whole variable domain GAGVSQSPSNKVTEKGKDVELRCDPISGHTALYWYRQSLGQGLEFLIYFQGNSAPDKSGLPSDRFSAERTGGSVSTLTIQRTQQEDSAVYLCASSLRERYGTQYFGPGTRLTVL.

The chain combines TRBV29-1 with TRBJ2-2, with D maybe TRBD1 (5 bases). The CDR3 extends over 12 amino acids. V was trimmed by 5 bases and J by 7 bases, leaving 11 bases between them. Germline V lookup: CDR1 SQVTM, CDR2 ANQGSEA. CDR3 DNA: TGCAGCGTTCTGACAGATGACGGGGAGCTGTTTTTT. Its translation: CSVLTDDGELFF.

This clone was observed a single time. The V gene is TRBV28, the J gene TRBJ1-1; TRBD1 matches at 9 bases. CDR1 and CDR2 (germline): MDHEN, SYDVKM. This CDR3 has 16 amino acids. The V segment lost 6 bases and the J segment 2 bases; nucleotides outside the gene matches: 10. CDR3 in amino acids: CASRPNPGQGNTEAFF. Written as DNA, the CDR3 is TGTGCCAGCAGGCCGAACCCGGGACAGGGCAACACTGAAGCTTTCTTT.